This is a list of T cell receptor beta chains from one sample in a study of cytomegalovirus exposure and HLA in healthy donors. Clones were read by immunoSEQ multiplex PCR, and TCRdb kept only the in-frame ones, dropping some. The sample has about 120,000 clones, roughly 75% seen once; the top ten hold more than 1%. The sequencing input was PBMCs. These receptors were taken from a female donor in good health and CMV-seronegative. Both conserved end residues are part of each CDR3. Each record gives: J gene, clone size, V gene, D gene, CDR3 DNA, CDR3 protein. A D gene is named only where the DNA matches it firmly. The size of a clone is reported for some rows only, either as once, few or many, or as a class for expanded clones.

j_gene: TRBJ1-5
abundance: -
v_gene: TRBV19
d_gene: -
CDR3nt: TGTGCCAGTAACCCCTCGCGCATCCCCAATCAGCCCCAGCATTTT
CDR3aa: CASNPSRIPNQPQHF

j_gene: TRBJ2-7
abundance: -
v_gene: TRBV27
d_gene: TRBD1
CDR3nt: TGTGCCAGCAGTTTTCTCCGGGACAGGGGGAACTACGAGCAGTACTTC
CDR3aa: CASSFLRDRGNYEQYF

j_gene: TRBJ1-1
abundance: -
v_gene: TRBV19
d_gene: -
CDR3nt: TGTGCCAGTAGCGTCAGTCGTCGGGGTGAAGCTTTCTTT
CDR3aa: CASSVSRRGEAFF

j_gene: TRBJ1-2
abundance: -
v_gene: TRBV5-1
d_gene: TRBD1
CDR3nt: TGCGCCAGCAGCCCGACAGGGGACAACTATGGCTACACCTTC
CDR3aa: CASSPTGDNYGYTF

j_gene: TRBJ2-1
abundance: once
v_gene: TRBV7-7
d_gene: -
CDR3nt: TGTGCCAGCAGCTCGCGACTTAGCTTCGGGTACAATGAGCAGTTCTTC
CDR3aa: CASSSRLSFGYNEQFF

j_gene: TRBJ2-5
abundance: few
v_gene: TRBV2
d_gene: -
CDR3nt: TGTGCCAGCAGCGCCTTCCTCAGGGAGACCCAGTACTTC
CDR3aa: CASSAFLRETQYF

j_gene: TRBJ2-1
abundance: -
v_gene: TRBV7-9
d_gene: TRBD2
CDR3nt: TGTGCCAGCAGCGCGGGAACGACGGGAGGGACCTACAATGAGCAGTTCTTC
CDR3aa: CASSAGTTGGTYNEQFF

j_gene: TRBJ1-5
abundance: -
v_gene: TRBV30
d_gene: -
CDR3nt: TGTGCCTCGACCCAGGGAAATGAACAGCCCCAGCATTTT
CDR3aa: CASTQGNEQPQHF

j_gene: TRBJ1-6
abundance: -
v_gene: TRBV7-2
d_gene: -
CDR3nt: TGTGCCAGCAGTTCACGGTACAATTCACCCCTCCACTTT
CDR3aa: CASSSRYNSPLHF

j_gene: TRBJ1-3
abundance: -
v_gene: TRBV5-1
d_gene: -
CDR3nt: TGCGCCAGCAGGGCAGAGGGTGCCTCACGGACCATATATTTT
CDR3aa: CASRAEGASRTIYF

j_gene: TRBJ2-5
abundance: few
v_gene: TRBV5-1
d_gene: TRBD2
CDR3nt: TGCGCCAGCAGCTTGTCCGGACTAGCGGGAGTGGGACAAGAGACCCAGTACTTC
CDR3aa: CASSLSGLAGVGQETQYF

j_gene: TRBJ2-5
abundance: few
v_gene: TRBV5-5
d_gene: -
CDR3nt: TGTGCCAGCAGGTATACAAGGACTGAAGAGACCCAGTACTTC
CDR3aa: CASRYTRTEETQYF

j_gene: TRBJ1-1
abundance: -
v_gene: TRBV4-1
d_gene: -
CDR3nt: TGCGCCAGCAGCAAAGCCATGACGGGAGGGAACACTGAAGCTTTCTTT
CDR3aa: CASSKAMTGGNTEAFF

j_gene: TRBJ1-2
abundance: -
v_gene: TRBV7-9
d_gene: TRBD1
CDR3nt: TGTGCCAGCAGCTTAGCAGGACAGGGCAGAGGCTACACCTTC
CDR3aa: CASSLAGQGRGYTF

j_gene: TRBJ2-5
abundance: few
v_gene: TRBV5-1
d_gene: -
CDR3nt: TGCGCCAGCAGCTCCCGGGCGGGACTTCAGACCCAGTACTTC
CDR3aa: CASSSRAGLQTQYF

j_gene: TRBJ2-3
abundance: -
v_gene: TRBV6-4
d_gene: -
CDR3nt: TGTGCCAGCAGTGACATGCAGGGGTCAGGTGCAGATACGCAGTATTTT
CDR3aa: CASSDMQGSGADTQYF

j_gene: TRBJ1-1
abundance: few
v_gene: TRBV6-1
d_gene: TRBD1
CDR3nt: TGTGCCAGCAGTGAAGCCCGGACAGGGAACACTGAAGCTTTCTTT
CDR3aa: CASSEARTGNTEAFF

j_gene: TRBJ2-7
abundance: -
v_gene: TRBV5-5
d_gene: TRBD1
CDR3nt: TGTGCCAGCAGTCCCGGGACAGGGGCAAACGAGCAGTACTTC
CDR3aa: CASSPGTGANEQYF

j_gene: TRBJ2-2
abundance: few
v_gene: TRBV19
d_gene: -
CDR3nt: TGTGCCAGTAGTTCCCAGTCAAACACCGGGGAGCTGTTTTTT
CDR3aa: CASSSQSNTGELFF

j_gene: TRBJ2-5
abundance: -
v_gene: TRBV29-1
d_gene: -
CDR3nt: TGCAGCGTTGAATTAGGGGGGGGAGAGACCCAGTACTTC
CDR3aa: CSVELGGGETQYF

j_gene: TRBJ2-7
abundance: -
v_gene: TRBV5-1
d_gene: -
CDR3nt: TGCGCCAGCAGCATGGGGGGGCTAAACTCCTACGAGCAGTACTTC
CDR3aa: CASSMGGLNSYEQYF